The rows below give T cell receptor beta chains drawn from one sample of a study of T cells expressing NK-cell markers. TCRdb processed the 5' RACE reads again and assigns one entry to each CDR3 protein, with no DNA. The sample table includes 300,000 to 500,000 distinct CDR3 sequences. The sample taken for sequencing was blood T cells: a sorted CD56 or NKG2C T cell subset, CD4+ or CD8+ T cells, or bulk PBMC T cells (not recorded which). The receptors were gathered from a woman in her forties or fifties in good health. Each CDR3 is given with its conserved first and last residue.

CDR3 protein	V gene	J gene
CASSLAPRDTQYF	TRBV7-6	TRBJ2-3
CASTPASGYEQYF	TRBV6-6	TRBJ2-7
CSGWGLAGVDNEQFF	TRBV20-1	TRBJ2-1
CSARDADRGNTEAFF	TRBV20-1	TRBJ1-1
CATSDPTGELFF	TRBV24-1	TRBJ2-2
CASSSSMMRAMNTEAFF	TRBV11-2	TRBJ1-1
CASRDRGLDSYEQYF	TRBV2	TRBJ2-7
CASSQDRASGRGDREQFF	TRBV4-1	TRBJ2-1
CASRKRGAGYQETQYF	TRBV6-5	TRBJ2-5
CASSQAGGRTQYF	TRBV12-3/TRBV12-4	TRBJ2-5
CSAHSPGDIRQETQYF	TRBV20-1	TRBJ2-5
CASSYSVPRSSYNSPLHF	TRBV6-5	TRBJ1-6
CSARGGFLKQYF	TRBV20-1	TRBJ2-7
CASSSRGMQETQYF	TRBV7-9	TRBJ2-5
CASSYSGGWVTGELFF	TRBV6-5	TRBJ2-2
CAWSENMPPEQFF	TRBV30	TRBJ2-1
CASSLNPRDTYEQYF	TRBV5-1	TRBJ2-7
CASSQDRRAVQETQYF	TRBV3-1	TRBJ2-5